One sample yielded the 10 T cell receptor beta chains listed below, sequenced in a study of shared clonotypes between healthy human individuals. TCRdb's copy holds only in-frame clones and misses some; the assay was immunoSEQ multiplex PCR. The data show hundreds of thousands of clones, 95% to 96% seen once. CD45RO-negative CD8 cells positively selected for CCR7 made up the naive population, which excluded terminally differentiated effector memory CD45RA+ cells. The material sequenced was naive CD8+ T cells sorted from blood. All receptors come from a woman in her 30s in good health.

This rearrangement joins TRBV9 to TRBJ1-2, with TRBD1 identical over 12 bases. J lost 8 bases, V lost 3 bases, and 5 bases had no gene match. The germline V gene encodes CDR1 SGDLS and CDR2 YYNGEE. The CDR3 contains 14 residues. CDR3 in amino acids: CASSAGQGAWGYTF. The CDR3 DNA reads TGTGCCAGCAGCGCGGGACAGGGGGCTTGGGGCTACACCTTC.

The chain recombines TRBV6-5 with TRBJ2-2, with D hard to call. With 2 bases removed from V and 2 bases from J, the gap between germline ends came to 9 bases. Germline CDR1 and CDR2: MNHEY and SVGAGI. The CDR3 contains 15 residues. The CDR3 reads CASSYKLSNTGELFF. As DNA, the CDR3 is TGTGCCAGCAGTTACAAACTCAGCAACACCGGGGAGCTGTTTTTT.

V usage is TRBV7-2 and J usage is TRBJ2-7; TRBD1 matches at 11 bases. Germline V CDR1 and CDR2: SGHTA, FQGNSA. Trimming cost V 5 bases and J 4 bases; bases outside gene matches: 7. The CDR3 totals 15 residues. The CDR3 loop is CASSAGQGGLYEQYF. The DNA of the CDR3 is TGTGCCAGCAGCGCGGGACAGGGGGGTTTATACGAGCAGTACTTC. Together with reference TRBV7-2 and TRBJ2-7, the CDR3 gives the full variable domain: GAGVSQSPSNKVTEKGKDVELRCDPISGHTALYWYRQSLGQGLEFLIYFQGNSAPDKSGLPSDRFSAERTGGSVSTLTIQRTQQEDSAVYLCASSAGQGGLYEQYFGPGTRLTVT.

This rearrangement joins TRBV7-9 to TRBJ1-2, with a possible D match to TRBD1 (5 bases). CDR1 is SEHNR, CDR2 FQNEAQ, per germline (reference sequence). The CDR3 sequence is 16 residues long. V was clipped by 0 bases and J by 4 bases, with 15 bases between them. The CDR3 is CASSLAAIAGPYGYTF. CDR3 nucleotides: TGTGCCAGCAGCTTAGCGGCTATCGCAGGGCCCTATGGCTACACCTTC.

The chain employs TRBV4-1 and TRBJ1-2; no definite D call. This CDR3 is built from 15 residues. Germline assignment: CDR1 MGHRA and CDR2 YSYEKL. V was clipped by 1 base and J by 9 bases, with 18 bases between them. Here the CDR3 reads CASSQVFNPGTSYTF. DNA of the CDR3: TGCGCCAGCAGCCAAGTTTTCAATCCGGGTACAAGCTACACCTTC.

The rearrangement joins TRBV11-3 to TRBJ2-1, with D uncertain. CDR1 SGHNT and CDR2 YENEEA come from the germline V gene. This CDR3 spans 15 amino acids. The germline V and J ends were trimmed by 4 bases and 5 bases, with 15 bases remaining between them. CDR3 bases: TGTGCCAGCAGCTCGACTGGCCTAAGTAACAATGAGCAGTTCTTC. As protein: CASSSTGLSNNEQFF.

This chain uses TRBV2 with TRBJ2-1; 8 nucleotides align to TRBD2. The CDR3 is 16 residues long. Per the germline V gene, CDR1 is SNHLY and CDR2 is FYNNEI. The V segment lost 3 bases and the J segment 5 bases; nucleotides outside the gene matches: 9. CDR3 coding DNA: TGTGCCAGCAGTGAGAGGACGGGAGGGCCCCACAATGAGCAGTTCTTC. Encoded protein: CASSERTGGPHNEQFF.

In DNA, the CDR3 is TGTGCCAGCGGGTCAGCGGGAGGGGCCTACGAGCAGTACTTC. This encodes CASGSAGGAYEQYF. V is TRBV11-2 and J is TRBJ2-7; 10 bases align to TRBD2. The germline V gene encodes CDR1 SGHAT and CDR2 FQNNGV. The length of the CDR3 is 14 residues. The junction had 6 bases not matched to a gene; V was cut back by 8 bases and J by 2 bases.

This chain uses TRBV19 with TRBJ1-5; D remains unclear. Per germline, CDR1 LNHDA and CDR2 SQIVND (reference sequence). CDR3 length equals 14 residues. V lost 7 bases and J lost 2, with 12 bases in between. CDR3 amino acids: CASKLRSGNQPQHF. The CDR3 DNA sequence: TGTGCCAGTAAGCTCAGGTCAGGCAATCAGCCCCAGCATTTT.

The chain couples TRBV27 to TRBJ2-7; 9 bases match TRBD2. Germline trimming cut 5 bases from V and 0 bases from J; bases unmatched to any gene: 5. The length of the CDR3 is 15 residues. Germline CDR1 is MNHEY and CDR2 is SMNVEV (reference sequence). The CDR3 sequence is CASSPYSGGSYEQYF. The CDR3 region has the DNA TGTGCCAGCAGTCCATATAGCGGGGGCTCCTACGAGCAGTACTTC.